The clone carrying this T cell receptor (beta chain) was counted ten times or more. Its antigen is unidentified. The data stem from a study of T-cell reconstitution after alpha-beta-depleted transplantation in children. Study-wide results and limits: Several hundred expanded graft clones reportedly were the source of alpha-beta T cells about two months after transplant. Among T cells one year after transplant, newly produced cells accounted for most counts and diversity.

TCRbeta library construction was performed incorporating unique molecular identifiers. TCRdb independently ran MiXCR on the PCR reads; one entry per CDR3 protein. Of roughly 30,000 distinct CDR3 sequences in the sample, 6% to 8.5% were seen once. The junction had 13 bases not matched to a gene; V was cut back by 2 bases and J by 2 bases. Per germline, CDR1 LGHNA and CDR2 YSLEER. The CDR3 is 18 amino acids. The sequencing here drew on peripheral blood, taken 60 days after TCRalphabeta/CD19-depleted stem cell transplant. This sequence originates from a child younger than two who had a stem cell transplant for acute myeloid leukemia, so the T cells may come from the graft donor. The chain links TRBV4-3 to TRBJ1-2, with 8 positions matching TRBD1. CDR3 nucleotides: TGCGCCAGCAGCCAACTTAAAAGAAGGGACAGGTTGAACTATGGCTACACCTTC. Its protein is CASSQLKRRDRLNYGYTF.